The sequence of this T cell receptor (beta chain) was determined in a study of T-cell memory formation after mild COVID-19. This clonotype has just a few counts. Its specificity is not known. The CDR3 contains 14 residues. J lost 7 bases, V lost 5 bases, and 7 bases had no gene match. The study's findings and limits: A balance of CD4 and CD8 characterized clones contracting day 15 to 85, whereas later expanders leaned CD4+. Shrinking CD4+ clones resided mostly in CM and EM, and CD8+ ones in EMRA.

TCRdb used MiXCR to reprocess the 5' RACE reads, holding one entry per CDR3 protein. The sample comprises roughly 190,000 distinct CDR3 sequences, about 10% of which are singletons, and 2.5% to 3.5% rests with the top ten. V and J are TRBV12-3 or TRBV12-4 and TRBJ2-4; 8 bases align to TRBD2. Sample: PBMCs or a T cell subset sorted from them (not recorded which). The sequence came from a man younger than 35 who had mild COVID-19 (a few samples of this study predate the infection). Cell type and time point are not known. As DNA, the CDR3 is TGTGCCAGCAGTGCCCGGGGGGGGGTGAACATTCAGTACTTC. Its protein product is CASSARGGVNIQYF.